These T cell receptor beta chains were read from a single sample in a study of early T cells in non-severe SARS-CoV-2 infection. One entry per CDR3 protein, called by TCRdb with MiXCR from the 5' RACE reads. This table has approximately 50,000 distinct CDR3 sequences, about 10% appearing once. Specimen: whole blood. The receptor source for this set is an adult who was a healthcare worker with PCR-confirmed SARS-CoV-2 infection or an uninfected control (not recorded which). The CDR3 runs from the conserved cysteine through the conserved F or W. D genes are given only for firm matches. Not all rows give a size; the values are once, few, many and, for expanded clones, a class.

many	TRBV6-2/TRBV6-3	TRBJ2-1	NA	TGTGCCAGCAGTTACGGGGGCTCCTACAATGAGCAGTTCTTC	CASSYGGSYNEQFF
few	TRBV29-1	TRBJ2-1	TRBD1	TGCAGCGCTGAACAGGGGGCAAATGAGCAGTTCTTC	CSAEQGANEQFF
many	TRBV27	TRBJ2-2	TRBD1	TGTGCCAGTGGGACAGGGGCCGACACCGGGGAGCTGTTTTTT	CASGTGADTGELFF
medium-sized	TRBV10-3	TRBJ2-1	TRBD2	TGTGCCATCAGTTGGACTAGCGGAACCTTATACAATGAGCAGTTCTTC	CAISWTSGTLYNEQFF
many	TRBV15	TRBJ2-2	TRBD2	TGTGCCACCAGCAAGCGGGGGCCCGAGGCGCCCGGGGAGCTGTTTTTT	CATSKRGPEAPGELFF
few	TRBV7-9	TRBJ2-1	TRBD1	TGTGCCAGCAGCTCGGGACAGGGAAAACTCAATGAGCAGTTCTTC	CASSSGQGKLNEQFF
NA	TRBV6-2/TRBV6-3	TRBJ2-1	TRBD2	TGTGCCAGCAGCGGGACTAGCGGTTACAATGAGCAGTTCTTC	CASSGTSGYNEQFF
NA	TRBV5-4	TRBJ1-2	NA	TGTGCCAGCAGCTTGGCCAGAGGGGAGGCGGGCGGCTACACCTTC	CASSLARGEAGGYTF
few	TRBV5-1	TRBJ2-7	TRBD1	TGCGCCAGCAGCTTGGAAGGGGGCCGTTACGAGCAGTACTTC	CASSLEGGRYEQYF
many	TRBV29-1	TRBJ2-3	NA	TGCAGCGTCGGGGGTGTAGCAACTACGCAGTATTTT	CSVGGVATTQYF
many	TRBV6-4	TRBJ1-5	NA	TGTGCCAGCAGTGAACAGGCTAATCAGCCCCAGCATTTT	CASSEQANQPQHF
NA	TRBV5-4	TRBJ2-3	TRBD2	TGTGCCAGCAGCCGTCCGGGACTAGCGCTAAACACAGATACGCAGTATTTT	CASSRPGLALNTDTQYF
many	TRBV2	TRBJ1-3	NA	TGTGCCAGCGGTCCTGGAAACACCATATATTTT	CASGPGNTIYF
NA	TRBV28	TRBJ1-1	NA	TGTGCCAGCAGTTTTGACGAAGCTTTCTTT	CASSFDEAFF
NA	TRBV29-1	TRBJ1-3	NA	TGCAGCGTTGCAGGGGGAAACACCATATATTTT	CSVAGGNTIYF
many	TRBV10-3	TRBJ1-5	TRBD1	TGTGCCATCAGTGGAACAGGGGGCGCGTCGCCCCAGCATTTT	CAISGTGGASPQHF
medium-sized	TRBV20-1	TRBJ2-5	NA	TGCAGTGCCCGAGGGGTAGAAGAGACCCAGTACTTC	CSARGVEETQYF
NA	TRBV7-3	TRBJ1-2	TRBD1	TGTGCCAGCAGTCCCACCGGGACAGGGCCGTCTGGCTACACCTTC	CASSPTGTGPSGYTF
NA	TRBV3-1	TRBJ1-2	NA	TGTGCCAGCAGCCAAGTCGGCACGAAGGAAGGCTACACCTTC	CASSQVGTKEGYTF
many	TRBV12-3/TRBV12-4	TRBJ2-1	NA	TGTGCCAGCAGGGGGGGCAGCTCCTACAATGAGCAGTTCTTC	CASRGGSSYNEQFF
NA	TRBV12-3/TRBV12-4	TRBJ2-2	NA	TGTGCCATCCAGGGACAAGCGAACACCGGGGAGCTGTTTTTT	CAIQGQANTGELFF
NA	TRBV29-1	TRBJ1-2	NA	TGCAGCGCCGCCGGGGCTTCTAACTATGGCTACACCTTC	CSAAGASNYGYTF
many	TRBV28	TRBJ2-7	NA	TGTGCCAGCAGTTTAGGGACTTTCTACGAGCAGTACTTC	CASSLGTFYEQYF
many	TRBV6-2/TRBV6-3	TRBJ2-3	NA	TGTGCCAGCAGGCCCGACGGGGCGGGCACAGATACGCAGTATTTT	CASRPDGAGTDTQYF
NA	TRBV7-3	TRBJ2-3	NA	TGTGCCAGCAGCTTAAGCGGATATAGCACAGATACGCAGTATTTT	CASSLSGYSTDTQYF
NA	TRBV7-9	TRBJ2-7	TRBD2	TGTGCCAGCAGCGCTAGCGGGGAACCCTACGAGCAGTACTTC	CASSASGEPYEQYF
few	TRBV28	TRBJ1-2	NA	TGTGCCAGCACTCCTCCGCAGGAAAGACATGGCTACACCTTC	CASTPPQERHGYTF
many	TRBV5-5	TRBJ2-1	NA	TGTGCCAGCAGCTTGGGAGGGAGCTCCCTCTCCTACAATGAGCAGTTCTTC	CASSLGGSSLSYNEQFF
few	TRBV9	TRBJ2-1	TRBD2	TGTGCCAGCAGTCCGTTGGCTAGCGGGCTCTACAATGAGCAGTTCTTC	CASSPLASGLYNEQFF
few	TRBV10-2	TRBJ2-1	TRBD1	TGCGCCAGCAGTGGGAACGCAGGGGGCCGGCCCAATGAGCAGTTCTTC	CASSGNAGGRPNEQFF
medium-sized	TRBV6-2/TRBV6-3	TRBJ2-1	NA	TGTGCCAGCAGCCCCCCCACTTGGGAGCAGTTCTTC	CASSPPTWEQFF
few	TRBV12-3/TRBV12-4	TRBJ2-2	NA	TGTGCCAGCAGATTTAGGGCCGGAGGGGCGAACACCGGGGAGCTGTTTTTT	CASRFRAGGANTGELFF
many	TRBV5-4	TRBJ2-7	NA	TGTGCCAGCAGCTTAGGACAGAACTACGAGCAGTACTTC	CASSLGQNYEQYF
many	TRBV21-1	TRBJ2-5	NA	TGTGCCAGCAGCGGAGGGGAAGAGACCCAGTACTTC	CASSGGEETQYF
few	TRBV11-2	TRBJ2-5	TRBD2	TGTGCCAGCAGCTTAGCAGGGCGGGAGGCCCAGTACTTC	CASSLAGREAQYF
NA	TRBV7-9	TRBJ2-1	TRBD1	TGTGCCAGCAGCGAAGGGGGCGCGTCCTACAATGAGCAGTTCTTC	CASSEGGASYNEQFF